This T cell receptor (beta chain) appears in the sequencing data of a study of blood T cell repertoires in COVID-19. Study overall: Both acute and convalescent COVID-19 samples were obtained from the United States, Italy and Spain. The analysed material was cDNA or gDNA that came from T cells, B-cell-depleted T cells, or PBMCs.

The CDR3 contains 14 residues. Per germline, CDR1 SGHRS and CDR2 YFSETQ. V lost 3 bases, J lost 5 bases, and 12 bases lay in between. In the original workflow: Reference gene primers were amplified, and this amplification served to estimate nucleated cell counts. Sequencing was performed with immunoSEQ multiplex PCR; in TCRdb, only in-frame clones are kept and a portion is missing. D and trimming were read from the DNA, whereas the V and J calls and clone size are those reported in that table. The sample consists of around 200,000 clones, around nine tenths of them appearing once. Sample: peripheral blood. This chain links TRBV5-1 with TRBJ2-1, with D possibly being TRBD2 (6 bases). This receptor was identified in a middle-aged man with active or convalescent COVID-19. The DNA of the CDR3 is TGCGCCAGCAGCTGGGGCGGGGTTAACAATGAGCAGTTCTTC. Its translation is CASSWGGVNNEQFF.